Listed here are 18 T cell receptor beta chains from one sample, sequenced in a study of cytomegalovirus exposure and HLA in healthy donors (dated by TCRdb to 2016 to 2017). Library prep was done by the immunoSEQ multiplex PCR assay. The multiplex PCR relied on a mix of 60 forward primers for TCR Vbeta segments and 13 reverse primers for TCR Jbeta segments. The clones in this table, taken by TCRdb from immuneACCESS, are in-frame only. Not every clone is retained; where verified, under half of the shortfall comes from an unresolved V gene, and the cause of the rest is unknown. For this sample there are about 68,000 clones; approximately 80% appear just once. About 6.5% of the sample belongs to the ten largest clones. The material sequenced was PBMCs. The receptors were sampled from a human donor in good health.

The V call is TRBV11-3, the J call TRBJ2-3; tentative D call: TRBD1 (6 bases). Per the germline V gene, CDR1 is SGHNT and CDR2 is YENEEA. The CDR3 is made up of 15 amino acids. Trimming removed 1 base from V and 3 bases from J, with 11 bases in between. The CDR3 coding sequence is TGTGCCAGCAGCTTAGTTGGGGGCGGGACAGATACGCAGTATTTT. Its translation is CASSLVGGGTDTQYF.

V usage is TRBV5-6 and J usage is TRBJ2-1, with D possibly matching TRBD2 (5 bases). Trimming pared 6 bases from V and 3 bases from J, leaving 13 bases between. The V gene's germline CDR1 is SGHDT and CDR2 YYEEEE. This CDR3 is built from 14 residues. The CDR3 spells CASTLLDFYNEQFF. CDR3 DNA: TGTGCCAGCACCCTCCTGGACTTCTACAATGAGCAGTTCTTC.

The genes are TRBV9 and TRBJ1-5, with TRBD1 identical over 7 bases. The germline CDR1 and CDR2 sequences are SGDLS and YYNGEE. CDR3 length equals 13 residues. V trimming: 4 bases; J trimming: 4 bases; junction bases outside the gene matches: 2. The CDR3 here is CASSPQGNQPQHF. The CDR3 bases are TGTGCCAGCAGCCCACAGGGGAATCAGCCCCAGCATTTT.

J is TRBJ2-5 and V is TRBV5-6; 7 bases agree with TRBD1. Looked up from germline, CDR1 is SGHDT and CDR2 is YYEEEE. The CDR3 is 15 amino acids. Trimming cost V 4 bases and J 2 bases; bases outside gene matches: 8. DNA for the CDR3: TGTGCCAGCAGCCGCGGACAGGAACCTCAAGAGACCCAGTACTTC. Translation: CASSRGQEPQETQYF.

This CDR3 reads CASSYGLAGDQETQYF. CDR3 DNA: TGTGCCAGCAGTTACGGGCTAGCGGGGGACCAAGAGACCCAGTACTTC. The genes are TRBV6-5 and TRBJ2-5, with 10 positions matching TRBD2. The CDR3 loop spans 16 amino acids. Germline V lookup: CDR1 MNHEY, CDR2 SVGAGI. The junction had 3 bases not matched to a gene; V was cut back by 2 bases and J by 0 bases.

The chain couples TRBV9 to TRBJ1-3, with D perhaps TRBD1 (5 bases). The ends were cut back, 1 base at V and 0 bases at J, with 14 bases in the middle. CDR3 length: 17 amino acids. CDR1 SGDLS and CDR2 YYNGEE come from the germline V gene. Here the CDR3 DNA reads TGTGCCAGCAGCGTATCGTCCCCAGGGATCTCTGGAAACACCATATATTTT. It codes for CASSVSSPGISGNTIYF.

The chain uses TRBV2 and TRBJ2-7; a possible D gene is TRBD1 (6 bases). Looked up from germline, CDR1 is SNHLY and CDR2 is FYNNEI. With 6 bases removed from V and 7 bases from J, the gap between germline ends came to 13 bases. The CDR3 has 12 residues. This chain's CDR3 is CASSVTGKEQYF. In DNA, the CDR3 is TGTGCCAGCAGCGTAACAGGGAAAGAGCAGTACTTC.

This clone came up a few times. The chain employs TRBV7-6 and TRBJ2-2; D perhaps matches TRBD1 (5 bases). The V and J ends lost 5 bases and 0 bases respectively, with 13 bases between them. Germline V CDR1 and CDR2: SGHVS, FNYEAQ. The CDR3 is 16 residues long. CDR3 coding DNA: TGTGCCAGCAGCCAACTCTCGGACACGAACACCGGGGAGCTGTTTTTT. It codes for CASSQLSDTNTGELFF. Using reference TRBV7-6 and TRBJ2-2 for the parts outside the CDR3, the full variable domain is GAGVSQSPRYKVTKRGQDVALRCDPISGHVSLYWYRQALGQGPEFLTYFNYEAQQDKSGLPNDRFSAERPEGSISTLTIQRTEQRDSAMYRCASSQLSDTNTGELFFGEGSRLTVL.

The chain has TRBV5-1 and TRBJ2-7, with TRBD1 matching 9 bases. This CDR3 has 16 amino acids. The V gene end was trimmed by 2 bases and the J gene end by 5 bases; junction bases not matched to a gene: 11. Per germline, CDR1 SGHRS and CDR2 YFSETQ. The chain's CDR3 is CASSLTSGTGFDEQYF. In DNA form, the CDR3 reads TGCGCCAGCAGCTTAACTTCCGGGACAGGGTTCGACGAGCAGTACTTC.

V usage is TRBV5-6 and J usage is TRBJ2-5; the match to TRBD2 covers 16 bases. Germline values: CDR1 SGHDT, CDR2 YYEEEE. The CDR3 loop spans 17 amino acids. V shed 1 base and J 11 bases; nucleotides not matched to a gene: 11. The CDR3 DNA is TGTGCCAGCAGCTTGAGGGGACTAGCGGGGGGGCGGAGGGAGCAGTACTTC. As protein: CASSLRGLAGGRREQYF.

J is TRBJ1-2 and V is TRBV27, with 11 bases identical to TRBD1. V lost 10 bases to trimming and J lost 2 bases; unmatched junction nucleotides: 3. Germline V CDR1 and CDR2: MNHEY, SMNVEV (reference sequence). CDR3 length: 13 amino acids. The CDR3 sequence is CATWDRGNYGYTF. The CDR3 DNA reads as TGTGCCACCTGGGACAGGGGGAACTATGGCTACACCTTC.

The V call is TRBV6-1, the J call TRBJ1-6, with D unclear. The CDR3 spans 13 residues. CDR1 MNHNS and CDR2 SASEGT come from the germline V gene. V shed 4 bases and J shed 6 bases, with 7 bases lying between them. CDR3 nucleotide sequence: TGTGCCAGCAGTGTCGGGGTTAATTCACCCCTCCACTTT. Translation: CASSVGVNSPLHF.

V is TRBV5-8 and J is TRBJ2-3; D is perhaps TRBD2 (7 bases). CDR3 size: 15 residues. Germline values: CDR1 SGHTS, CDR2 YDEGEE. V lost 1 base and J lost 6, with 15 bases in between. The CDR3 DNA reads as TGTGCCAGCAGCTTGAGTGGGGGGGCCAAGGATACGCAGTATTTT. Amino acid sequence: CASSLSGGAKDTQYF.

The rearrangement uses TRBV7-2 and TRBJ2-6; TRBD1 matches at 7 bases. This CDR3 has 16 residues. Trimming cost V 8 bases and J 2 bases; bases outside gene matches: 9. Germline V gives CDR1 SGHTA, CDR2 FQGNSA. The CDR3 sequence is CASSSGTGAGANVLTF. CDR3 in DNA: TGTGCCAGCTCATCCGGCACAGGGGCTGGGGCCAACGTCCTGACTTTC.

The chain is built from TRBV4-3 and TRBJ2-7; D perhaps matches TRBD2 (6 bases). The CDR3 sequence is 15 residues long. Trimming stripped 4 bases from V and 1 base from J, with 14 bases between. The germline V gene encodes CDR1 LGHNA and CDR2 YSLEER. The CDR3 spells CASSPGASVSYEQYF. The CDR3 DNA reads as TGCGCCAGCAGCCCCGGGGCTAGCGTTTCCTACGAGCAGTACTTC.

Points on this clone: One end of the junction fails to match germline, which may point to a read error. J is TRBJ1-2 and V is TRBV7-2, with D uncertain. Germline V gives CDR1 SGHTA, CDR2 FQGNSA. The CDR3 is 14 residues long. The CDR3 spells CASSLLTRNYGYPF. The CDR3 nucleotides are TGTGCCAGCAGCTTATTAACCCGAAACTATGGCTACCCCTTC.

This chain connects TRBV6-6 to TRBJ1-2; D is uncertain. This CDR3 contains 14 residues. Trimming shortened V by 2 bases and J by 5 bases, and 12 bases separated the two germline ends. Germline assignment: CDR1 MNHNY and CDR2 SVGAGI (reference sequence). CDR3 amino acids: CASSYTVPAYGYTF. The DNA of the CDR3 is TGTGCCAGCAGTTACACAGTCCCCGCTTATGGCTACACCTTC.

The rearrangement joins TRBV5-4 to TRBJ2-7; D perhaps matches TRBD2 (6 bases). The CDR3 length is 13 residues. The V gene lost 4 bases and the J gene lost 6 bases, with 14 bases spanning the gap. Germline V gene lookup returns CDR1 SGHNT and CDR2 YYREEE (reference sequence). Here the CDR3 reads CASSAVGGGEQYF. CDR3 nucleotide sequence: TGTGCCAGCAGCGCTGTCGGGGGTGGCGAGCAGTACTTC. The whole variable domain, remainder taken from reference TRBV5-4 and TRBJ2-7, is ETGVTQSPTHLIKTRGQQVTLRCSSQSGHNTVSWYQQALGQGPQFIFQYYREEENGRGNFPPRFSGLQFPNYSSELNVNALELDDSALYLCASSAVGGGEQYFGPGTRLTVT.